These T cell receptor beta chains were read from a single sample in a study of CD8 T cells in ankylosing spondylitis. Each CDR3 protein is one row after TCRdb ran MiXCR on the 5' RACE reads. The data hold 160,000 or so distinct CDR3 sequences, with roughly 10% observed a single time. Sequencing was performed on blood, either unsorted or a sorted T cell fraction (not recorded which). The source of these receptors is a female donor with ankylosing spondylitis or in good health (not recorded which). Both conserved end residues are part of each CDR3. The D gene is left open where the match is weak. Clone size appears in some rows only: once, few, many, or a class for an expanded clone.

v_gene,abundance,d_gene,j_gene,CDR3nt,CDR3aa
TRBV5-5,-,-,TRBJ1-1,TGTGCCAGCAGCCTAGGGTTTATGGGAACTGAAGCTTTCTTT,CASSLGFMGTEAFF
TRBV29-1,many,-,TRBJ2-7,TGCAGCGTTGGAGTAATTGGCCACGAGCAGTACTTC,CSVGVIGHEQYF
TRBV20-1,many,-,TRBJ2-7,TGCAGTGCTAAGACCGGTTCCTACGAGCAGTACTTC,CSAKTGSYEQYF
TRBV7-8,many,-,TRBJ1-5,TGTGCCAGCAGCCCGCACATACAGGGCGGTCAGCCCCAGCATTTT,CASSPHIQGGQPQHF
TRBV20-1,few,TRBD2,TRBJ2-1,TGCAGTGCAACTTATCTAGCGGGAGGGCCCCATGAGCAGTTCTTC,CSATYLAGGPHEQFF
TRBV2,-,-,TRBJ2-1,TGTGCCAGCAGTGAAGCGGGACCGGTAAATGAGCAGTTCTTC,CASSEAGPVNEQFF
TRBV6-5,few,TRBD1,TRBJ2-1,TGTGCCAGCAGTTACATCGGGACAGTATATGAGCAGTTCTTC,CASSYIGTVYEQFF
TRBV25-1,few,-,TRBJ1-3,TGTGCCAGCAGTGTTAACTCTGGAAACACCATATATTTT,CASSVNSGNTIYF
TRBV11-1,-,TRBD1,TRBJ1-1,TGTGCCAGCAGCTCAGGGACAGTGACTGAAGCTTTCTTT,CASSSGTVTEAFF
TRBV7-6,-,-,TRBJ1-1,TGTGCCAGCAGCGCGCACCGAGGAGCTGAAGCTTTCTTT,CASSAHRGAEAFF
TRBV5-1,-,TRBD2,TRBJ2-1,TGCGCCAGCAGCTATACTAGCGGGGGGGTGCATGAGCAGTTCTTC,CASSYTSGGVHEQFF
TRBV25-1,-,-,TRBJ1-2,TGTGCCAGCAGCAGTTCCCTTTATGGCTACACCTTC,CASSSSLYGYTF
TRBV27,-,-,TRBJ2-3,TGTGCCAGCAGTCCACGGGACAGTCGGGGGGATACGCAGTATTTT,CASSPRDSRGDTQYF
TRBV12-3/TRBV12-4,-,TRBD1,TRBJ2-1,TGTGCCAGCAGTTACGGGACAGGGGTACTTTATGAGCAGTTCTTC,CASSYGTGVLYEQFF